One TCR beta chain is described in this entry. Its antigen is unidentified. Using its own MiXCR run on the reads, TCRdb lists one record per CDR3 protein. The sample consists of some 940,000 distinct CDR3 sequences, around 32% of them appearing once. J lost 9 bases, V lost 3 bases, and 11 bases had no gene match. Germline V lookup: CDR1 MNHEY, CDR2 SVGEGT. This CDR3 comprises 15 residues. This sample stems from a study of T cell repertoires in cytomegalovirus infection. Study at large: Epitope selection comprised recently identified HLA-C-restricted CMV epitopes and well-studied HLA-B-restricted CMV epitopes. Study observations and caveats: HLA-C-restricted CMV-specific TCR beta clonotypes prevailed in the ex vivo response.

The V gene is TRBV6-2 or TRBV6-3, the J gene TRBJ2-1; 7 bases align to TRBD2. The sequence was obtained from a human donor in good health (CMV status not recorded). Some clones in this sample may be carry-over from other donors' samples. This material consisted of cultured CD8+ T cells from PBMCs, taken from culture after CMV antigen stimulation. The CDR3, as DNA: TGTGCCAGCAGTTATAGCTCCGACACGGGGGGTGAGCAGTTCTTC. Residues: CASSYSSDTGGEQFF.